This T cell receptor (beta chain) comes out of a study of control samples from healthy donors and cancer patients. Sequencing used immunoSEQ multiplex PCR; TCRdb keeps in-frame clones, though not all of them. Here the sample spans approximately 130,000 clones, approximately 87% being singletons. The CDR3 runs to 16 residues. V was pared by 2 bases and J by 0 bases, with 10 bases between. Germline CDR1 reads KGHSH; CDR2 reads LQKENI. The clonotype was recovered from a man aged 25-45 years in good health. Sample: blood. The chain recombines TRBV18 with TRBJ2-2; D might be TRBD1 (5 bases). The CDR3 bases are TGTGCCAGCTCACCATTGGACACCGCGAACACCGGGGAGCTGTTTTTT. This translates into CASSPLDTANTGELFF.